The present T cell receptor beta chain was sequenced within a study of beta chain features in type 1 diabetes. Study as a whole: Investigators examined 107,917,701 sorted cells across all samples.

On this clone itself: Antigen specificity is unknown.

Per donor, one heparinised blood draw averaged about 110 mL. The CDR3 has 14 residues. In germline, CDR1 is SEHNR, CDR2 FQNEAQ (reference sequence). Trimming cost V 0 bases and J 4 bases, with 9 bases left between them. Expressed TCRB transcripts were sequenced, since all the RNA that had been isolated was reverse transcribed. The data were produced by immunoSEQ multiplex PCR, yet TCRdb's version contains in-frame clones alone and is incomplete. The sample contains approximately 600,000 clones, roughly 12% of which appear only once. Broader study findings: Cells carrying high TCR expression could end up over-represented when cDNA is sequenced. The study left unresolved whether HLA type influences TCRB rearrangement. Type 1 diabetes patients showed a moderate but significant shortening of TCRB CDR3s in all four CD4+ subsets.

The clonotype was recovered from a man aged 25 to 45 with type 1 diabetes. The chain links TRBV7-9 to TRBJ1-2; D unclear. The sequencing sample was made of naive CD4+ T cells from blood. Here the CDR3 DNA reads TGTGCCAGCAGCTTAGCGGTCGGTACCTATGGCTACACCTTC. As protein: CASSLAVGTYGYTF.